This is a list of T cell receptor beta chains from one sample in a study of radiotherapy plus CTLA-4 blockade in lung cancer. Assay used: immunoSEQ multiplex PCR; TCRdb lists only in-frame clones, some missing. The sample has 35,000 to 40,000 clones, roughly 85% seen once. This specimen was peripheral blood, taken from a patient treated with radiotherapy plus ipilimumab. Receptor source: a human donor with non-small cell lung cancer whose response to radiotherapy plus ipilimumab could not be evaluated. Each CDR3 is given with its conserved first and last residue. A D gene is named only where the DNA matches it firmly. Not all rows give a size; the values are once, few, many and, for expanded clones, a class.

clone_size: .
d_call: .
v_call: TRBV15
j_call: TRBJ1-5
cdr3_nt: TGTGCCACCAGCAGGTGGGGGGGGCACAGGGAGGATCAGCCCCAGCATTTT
cdr3_aa: CATSRWGGHREDQPQHF

clone_size: .
d_call: TRBD1
v_call: TRBV5-1
j_call: TRBJ1-5
cdr3_nt: TGCGCCAGCAGCTTGGACAGGGGTGCCCTGTATGGCAATCAGCCCCAGCATTTT
cdr3_aa: CASSLDRGALYGNQPQHF

clone_size: .
d_call: TRBD2
v_call: TRBV28
j_call: TRBJ2-3
cdr3_nt: TGTGCCAGCAGTTTCTTTGGGGGACTAGGTACTAGCACAGATACGCAGTATTTT
cdr3_aa: CASSFFGGLGTSTDTQYF

clone_size: .
d_call: .
v_call: TRBV4-1
j_call: TRBJ1-1
cdr3_nt: TGCGCCAGCAGCGCGGGACCGCTTCCCCCTGAAGCTTTCTTT
cdr3_aa: CASSAGPLPPEAFF

clone_size: .
d_call: TRBD1
v_call: TRBV4-2
j_call: TRBJ2-5
cdr3_nt: TGTGCCAGCAGCCAAGACCCCGACAGGGGGGAGACCCAGTACTTC
cdr3_aa: CASSQDPDRGETQYF

clone_size: .
d_call: TRBD1
v_call: TRBV5-5
j_call: TRBJ2-4
cdr3_nt: TGTGCCAGCAGCTGGGGACAGGGGAGAAACATTCAGTACTTC
cdr3_aa: CASSWGQGRNIQYF

clone_size: few
d_call: .
v_call: TRBV6-6
j_call: TRBJ2-3
cdr3_nt: TGTGCCAGCAGTTACTACGGTACTAGCACAGATACGCAGTATTTT
cdr3_aa: CASSYYGTSTDTQYF

clone_size: once
d_call: .
v_call: TRBV28
j_call: TRBJ2-1
cdr3_nt: TGTGCCAGCAGTTCCTACAGGGAGCAGTTCTTC
cdr3_aa: CASSSYREQFF

clone_size: .
d_call: .
v_call: TRBV5-6
j_call: TRBJ2-3
cdr3_nt: TGTGCCAGCAGCGGGGACACCCATATCACAGATACGCAGTATTTT
cdr3_aa: CASSGDTHITDTQYF

clone_size: .
d_call: .
v_call: TRBV6-1
j_call: TRBJ1-5
cdr3_nt: TGTGCCAGCAGTGAAACGGCAGGCGATAGCAATCAGCCCCAGCATTTT
cdr3_aa: CASSETAGDSNQPQHF

clone_size: .
d_call: .
v_call: TRBV6-5
j_call: TRBJ1-2
cdr3_nt: TGTGCCAGCAGCCGGACAGACCTCTATGGCTACACCTTC
cdr3_aa: CASSRTDLYGYTF

clone_size: .
d_call: .
v_call: TRBV27
j_call: TRBJ2-1
cdr3_nt: TGTGCCACCCTTTTGGTGGGGGGAGATCGCTACAATGAGCAGTTCTTC
cdr3_aa: CATLLVGGDRYNEQFF

clone_size: .
d_call: .
v_call: TRBV6-1
j_call: TRBJ2-7
cdr3_nt: TGTGCCAGCAGTGAAGCGAGGAAGACAGGTTCGTACTTC
cdr3_aa: CASSEARKTGSYF

clone_size: .
d_call: .
v_call: TRBV7-8
j_call: TRBJ2-7
cdr3_nt: TGTGCCAGCAGCTTAGGGGGAGGGGGGACTGTCACCTACGAGCAGTACTTC
cdr3_aa: CASSLGGGGTVTYEQYF

clone_size: .
d_call: TRBD1
v_call: TRBV5-1
j_call: TRBJ2-7
cdr3_nt: TGCGCCAGCAGCTTGACACCGGGACAGGGGATGAACGAGCAGTACTTC
cdr3_aa: CASSLTPGQGMNEQYF

clone_size: .
d_call: .
v_call: TRBV19
j_call: TRBJ1-4
cdr3_nt: TGTGCCAGTAGTATCAGGGAGGCGGGTGAAAAACTGTTTTTT
cdr3_aa: CASSIREAGEKLFF

clone_size: .
d_call: .
v_call: TRBV6-1
j_call: TRBJ1-6
cdr3_nt: TGTGCCAGCAGTGAAGTTCTGACAGGCATCTATAATTCACCCCTCCACTTT
cdr3_aa: CASSEVLTGIYNSPLHF

clone_size: .
d_call: .
v_call: TRBV14
j_call: TRBJ2-5
cdr3_nt: TGTGCCAGCAGCCAAGATATCTGGGGAGCTCGGGGGACCCAGTACTTC
cdr3_aa: CASSQDIWGARGTQYF

clone_size: .
d_call: .
v_call: TRBV6-5
j_call: TRBJ2-7
cdr3_nt: TGTGCCAGCAGCCCCCTCTACGAGCAGTACTTC
cdr3_aa: CASSPLYEQYF

clone_size: .
d_call: TRBD1
v_call: TRBV15
j_call: TRBJ1-3
cdr3_nt: TGTGCCACCAGCAGAGTCGGACAGGCCCCGGTCCCGGGCTCTGGAAACACCATATATTTT
cdr3_aa: CATSRVGQAPVPGSGNTIYF

clone_size: .
d_call: .
v_call: TRBV7-9
j_call: TRBJ2-5
cdr3_nt: TGTGCCAGCAGCTTAGCGTTGGAGTTGTACCAAGAGACCCAGTACTTC
cdr3_aa: CASSLALELYQETQYF

clone_size: .
d_call: .
v_call: TRBV5-1
j_call: TRBJ2-1
cdr3_nt: TGCGCCAGCACTGGGGCGGCTACACAAGGTGAGCAGTTCTTC
cdr3_aa: CASTGAATQGEQFF

clone_size: .
d_call: TRBD1
v_call: TRBV7-9
j_call: TRBJ2-7
cdr3_nt: TGTGCCAGCAGCCCCCCGGACAGGGGGGTACTCAGAGGGTCCTACGAGCAGTACTTC
cdr3_aa: CASSPPDRGVLRGSYEQYF

clone_size: .
d_call: .
v_call: TRBV5-1
j_call: TRBJ1-1
cdr3_nt: TGCGCCAGCAGCTTGGCCGGGAGGTCCAGCTTGAGGGGATTGAACACTGAAGCTTTCTTT
cdr3_aa: CASSLAGRSSLRGLNTEAFF

clone_size: .
d_call: .
v_call: TRBV19
j_call: TRBJ1-5
cdr3_nt: TGTGCCAGTAATACCGGACTTTATAGCAATCAGCCCCAGCATTTT
cdr3_aa: CASNTGLYSNQPQHF

clone_size: once
d_call: .
v_call: TRBV2
j_call: TRBJ1-5
cdr3_nt: TGTGCCAGCCGGGGGGGGAACAGCGTTAGCAATCAGCCCCAGCATTTT
cdr3_aa: CASRGGNSVSNQPQHF

clone_size: .
d_call: TRBD2
v_call: TRBV19
j_call: TRBJ2-1
cdr3_nt: TGTGCCAGTAGGGTTAGCGGGGGGGCAAATAATGAGCAGTTCTTC
cdr3_aa: CASRVSGGANNEQFF

clone_size: once
d_call: .
v_call: TRBV25-1
j_call: TRBJ2-3
cdr3_nt: TGTGCCAGCAGCCCCGCCGCGGGGGCTGGCACAGATACGCAGTATTTT
cdr3_aa: CASSPAAGAGTDTQYF

clone_size: .
d_call: TRBD2
v_call: TRBV6-5
j_call: TRBJ2-1
cdr3_nt: TGTGCCAGCAGTTACGGGCGGGAGGTCAATGAGCAGTTCTTC
cdr3_aa: CASSYGREVNEQFF

clone_size: medium-sized
d_call: .
v_call: TRBV29-1
j_call: TRBJ1-1
cdr3_nt: TGCAGCGTTGTTTATACTGAAGCTTTCTTT
cdr3_aa: CSVVYTEAFF

clone_size: .
d_call: .
v_call: TRBV7-2
j_call: TRBJ2-2
cdr3_nt: TGTGCCAGCAGCTTAGCCACAGCAACTTCACCCGGGGAGCTGTTTTTT
cdr3_aa: CASSLATATSPGELFF

clone_size: .
d_call: .
v_call: TRBV11-2
j_call: TRBJ2-7
cdr3_nt: TGTGCCAGCAGCTTTGGAGACGAGCAGTACTTC
cdr3_aa: CASSFGDEQYF

clone_size: .
d_call: .
v_call: TRBV6-5
j_call: TRBJ1-1
cdr3_nt: TGTGCCAGCAGTTACCGAGGACAGATGAACACTGAAGCTTTCTTT
cdr3_aa: CASSYRGQMNTEAFF

clone_size: .
d_call: TRBD2
v_call: TRBV28
j_call: TRBJ2-1
cdr3_nt: TGTGCCAGCAGTTTCATACTAGCGGGATACAATGAGCAGTTCTTC
cdr3_aa: CASSFILAGYNEQFF

clone_size: .
d_call: TRBD2
v_call: TRBV11-2
j_call: TRBJ2-3
cdr3_nt: TGTGCCAGCAGCTTAGGCGGGAGTACAGATACGCAGTATTTT
cdr3_aa: CASSLGGSTDTQYF

clone_size: .
d_call: .
v_call: TRBV5-1
j_call: TRBJ1-3
cdr3_nt: TGCGCCAGCAGCTTGACCCCGCTAGCCGGAAACACCATATATTTT
cdr3_aa: CASSLTPLAGNTIYF

clone_size: once
d_call: .
v_call: TRBV5-4
j_call: TRBJ2-5
cdr3_nt: TGTGCCAGCAGCGGGGGGCGGCGGGAGAAACAAGAGACCCAGTACTTC
cdr3_aa: CASSGGRREKQETQYF

clone_size: .
d_call: .
v_call: TRBV4-2
j_call: TRBJ2-2
cdr3_nt: TGTGCCAGCAGCCAAGATCCTCCCCTCACCCTCAGGGGGGCCGACACCGGGGAGCTGTTTTTT
cdr3_aa: CASSQDPPLTLRGADTGELFF

clone_size: .
d_call: .
v_call: TRBV20-1
j_call: TRBJ2-7
cdr3_nt: TGCAGTGCTAGACCTCAGATTGGGCAGTACTTC
cdr3_aa: CSARPQIGQYF

clone_size: .
d_call: TRBD2
v_call: TRBV27
j_call: TRBJ2-7
cdr3_nt: TGTGCCAGCAGCCGCGGGGGGGAGGTCTACGAGCAGTACTTC
cdr3_aa: CASSRGGEVYEQYF

clone_size: .
d_call: .
v_call: TRBV28
j_call: TRBJ2-7
cdr3_nt: TGTGCCAGCGGGCTAGCCATTAGAGGCGAGCAGTACTTC
cdr3_aa: CASGLAIRGEQYF

clone_size: .
d_call: .
v_call: TRBV11-1
j_call: TRBJ2-5
cdr3_nt: TGTGCCAGCAGCCCGGTAGGGGTCCCCCAAGAGACCCAGTACTTC
cdr3_aa: CASSPVGVPQETQYF

clone_size: .
d_call: TRBD2
v_call: TRBV6-6
j_call: TRBJ2-1
cdr3_nt: TGTGCCAGCACCCCGCGAGGCGGGGGCTCCTACAATGAGCAGTTCTTC
cdr3_aa: CASTPRGGGSYNEQFF

clone_size: once
d_call: .
v_call: TRBV5-1
j_call: TRBJ2-7
cdr3_nt: TGCGCCAGCAGCTTGGTTAGTACAGGTTCTACCTACGAGCAGTACTTC
cdr3_aa: CASSLVSTGSTYEQYF

clone_size: few
d_call: .
v_call: TRBV6-6
j_call: TRBJ2-7
cdr3_nt: TGTGCCAGCAGTTACGCGGGCGAGCAGTACTTC
cdr3_aa: CASSYAGEQYF

clone_size: .
d_call: TRBD2
v_call: TRBV28
j_call: TRBJ2-1
cdr3_nt: TGTGCCAGCACCCCGGGGGGCAATGAGCAGTTCTTC
cdr3_aa: CASTPGGNEQFF

clone_size: .
d_call: .
v_call: TRBV9
j_call: TRBJ1-2
cdr3_nt: TGTGCCAGCAGCGGTTCACAGGATAACTATGGCTACACCTTC
cdr3_aa: CASSGSQDNYGYTF

clone_size: once
d_call: .
v_call: TRBV18
j_call: TRBJ1-3
cdr3_nt: TGTGCCAGCTCACCTGCAGGGATTGGAAACACCATATATTTT
cdr3_aa: CASSPAGIGNTIYF

clone_size: few
d_call: TRBD1
v_call: TRBV6-9
j_call: TRBJ1-1
cdr3_nt: TGTGCCAGCAGTTCCTACAGGGGACCCACTGAAGCTTTCTTT
cdr3_aa: CASSSYRGPTEAFF

clone_size: .
d_call: .
v_call: TRBV7-6
j_call: TRBJ2-2
cdr3_nt: TGTGCCAGCAGCTTATACGGGGGTGATACCGGGGAGCTGTTTTTT
cdr3_aa: CASSLYGGDTGELFF

clone_size: .
d_call: .
v_call: TRBV7-9
j_call: TRBJ2-7
cdr3_nt: TGTGCCAGCAGCACAAGGGGGGGAGGGTACGAGCAGTACTTC
cdr3_aa: CASSTRGGGYEQYF

clone_size: .
d_call: TRBD1
v_call: TRBV11-2
j_call: TRBJ2-3
cdr3_nt: TGTGCCAGCAGCTTAGCCCAGGGGGCAGATACGCAGTATTTT
cdr3_aa: CASSLAQGADTQYF

clone_size: .
d_call: TRBD2
v_call: TRBV7-9
j_call: TRBJ2-7
cdr3_nt: TGTGCCAGCAGCTCTGCTAGCGGGAGTCGGTACGAGCAGTACTTC
cdr3_aa: CASSSASGSRYEQYF

clone_size: .
d_call: .
v_call: TRBV13
j_call: TRBJ1-3
cdr3_nt: TGTGCCAGCAGCTTACAGGGTGGAAACACCATATATTTT
cdr3_aa: CASSLQGGNTIYF

clone_size: .
d_call: .
v_call: TRBV6-1
j_call: TRBJ1-3
cdr3_nt: TGTGCCACTCGGGAGACCCTCTCCCCTGGAAACACCATATATTTT
cdr3_aa: CATRETLSPGNTIYF

clone_size: .
d_call: .
v_call: TRBV2
j_call: TRBJ1-4
cdr3_nt: TGTGCCAGCAGCGTGGCCTCTACTAATGAAAAACTGTTTTTT
cdr3_aa: CASSVASTNEKLFF

clone_size: .
d_call: .
v_call: TRBV5-1
j_call: TRBJ2-1
cdr3_nt: TGCGCCAGCAGCCCCTTCGAGGATCTCTCCTACAATGAGCAGTTCTTC
cdr3_aa: CASSPFEDLSYNEQFF